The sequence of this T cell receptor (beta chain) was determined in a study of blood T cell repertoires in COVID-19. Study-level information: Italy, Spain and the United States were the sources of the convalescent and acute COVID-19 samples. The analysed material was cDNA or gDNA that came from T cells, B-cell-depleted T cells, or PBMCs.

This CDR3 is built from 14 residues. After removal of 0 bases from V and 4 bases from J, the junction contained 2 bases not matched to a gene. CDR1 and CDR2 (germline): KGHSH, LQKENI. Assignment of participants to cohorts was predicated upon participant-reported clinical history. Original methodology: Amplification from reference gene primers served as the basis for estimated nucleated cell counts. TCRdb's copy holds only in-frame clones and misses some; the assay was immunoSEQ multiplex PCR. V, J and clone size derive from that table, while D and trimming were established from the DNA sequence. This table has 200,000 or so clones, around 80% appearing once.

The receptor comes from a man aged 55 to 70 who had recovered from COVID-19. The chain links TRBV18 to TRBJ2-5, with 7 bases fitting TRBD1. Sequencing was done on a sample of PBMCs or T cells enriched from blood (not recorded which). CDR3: CASSPPTGRETQYF. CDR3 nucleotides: TGTGCCAGCTCACCACCGACAGGGCGAGAGACCCAGTACTTC.